The following is a T cell receptor beta chain sequence with its context. Its antigen is unidentified. UMI labels and 5' RACE were used to prepare the TRB cDNA libraries. TCRdb reanalyzed the 5' RACE reads and collapses them to one entry per CDR3 protein, without DNA. This listing includes roughly 120,000 distinct CDR3 sequences. The record originates from a study of CXCR3-negative and CXCR3-positive naive CD8 T cells. Across the study: Per-library TRB read counts averaged about 1.5 +/- 0.3 million, adding up to approximately 130 million in total. Whole-study results and caveats: TRB CDR3 properties served as the basis for inferring TCR strength, and surface CD5 was comparable between naive subsets. Expression of CXCR3 was partially reduced after cryopreservation, and fresh PBMCs were used in most assays. Memory, not naive, CXCR3-negative and CXCR3-positive cells differed in TRBV-TRBJ usage. Compared with CXCR3-negative naive cells, CXCR3-positive naive cells showed more hydrophobic TRB CDR3s.

This CDR3 is built from 17 residues. Germline CDR1 SGHDN, CDR2 FVKESK. The TCR sequence derives from a human donor in good health. Some clones in this sample may be carry-over from other donors' samples. Material for sequencing was naive CXCR3+ CD8+ T cells from blood. The subset denotes: CD45RO-CCR7+CD27+CD95- naive CD8+ T cells expressing CXCR3 (TNR3+). V and J are TRBV14 and TRBJ2-5; without DNA, the TCRdb call of TRBD2 cannot be checked. This CDR3 is CASSATGTSGREETQYF.